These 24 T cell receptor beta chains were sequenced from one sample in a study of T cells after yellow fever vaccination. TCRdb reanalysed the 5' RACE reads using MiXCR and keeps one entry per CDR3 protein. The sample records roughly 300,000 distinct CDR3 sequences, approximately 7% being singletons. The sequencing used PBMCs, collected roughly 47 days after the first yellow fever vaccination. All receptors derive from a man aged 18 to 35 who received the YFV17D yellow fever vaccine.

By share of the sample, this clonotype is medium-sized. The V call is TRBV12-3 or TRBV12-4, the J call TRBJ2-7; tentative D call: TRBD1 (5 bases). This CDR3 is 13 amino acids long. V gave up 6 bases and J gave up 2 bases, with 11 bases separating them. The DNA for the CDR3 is TGTGCCAGCAGCCGTGACAGCGCCTACGAGCAGTACTTC. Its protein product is CASSRDSAYEQYF.

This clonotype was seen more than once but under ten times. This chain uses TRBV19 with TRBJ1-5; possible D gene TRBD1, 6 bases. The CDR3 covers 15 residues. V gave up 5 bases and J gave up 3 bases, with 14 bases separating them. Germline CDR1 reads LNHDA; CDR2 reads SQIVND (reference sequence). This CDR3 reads CASSPRQAYNQPQHF. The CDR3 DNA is TGTGCCAGTAGTCCTAGACAGGCCTACAATCAGCCCCAGCATTTT.

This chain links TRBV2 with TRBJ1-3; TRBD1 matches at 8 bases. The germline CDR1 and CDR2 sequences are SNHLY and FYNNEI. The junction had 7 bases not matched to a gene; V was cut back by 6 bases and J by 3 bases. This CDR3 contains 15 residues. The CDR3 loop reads CASSEAGGYGNTIYF. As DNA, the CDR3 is TGTGCCAGCAGCGAGGCAGGGGGCTATGGAAACACCATATATTTT.

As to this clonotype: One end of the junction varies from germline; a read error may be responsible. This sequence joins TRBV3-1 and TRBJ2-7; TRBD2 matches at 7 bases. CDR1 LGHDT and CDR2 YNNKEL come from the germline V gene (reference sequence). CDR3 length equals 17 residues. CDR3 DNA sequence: TGTGCCACCAGCCCCTCGGAGCGCGGGGGAAGCTCCTACGAGCAGTACTTC. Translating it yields CATSPSERGGSSYEQYF.

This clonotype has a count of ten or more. This CDR3 is CASSPSQGAQPQHF. Here the CDR3 DNA reads TGTGCCAGCAGCCCCTCCCAGGGGGCACAGCCCCAGCATTTT. The chain employs TRBV4-2 and TRBJ1-5; TRBD1 aligns across 8 bases. V shed 4 bases, J shed 7 bases, and the junction held 6 bases outside the gene matches. In germline, CDR1 is LGHNA, CDR2 YNFKEQ. The CDR3 totals 14 residues.

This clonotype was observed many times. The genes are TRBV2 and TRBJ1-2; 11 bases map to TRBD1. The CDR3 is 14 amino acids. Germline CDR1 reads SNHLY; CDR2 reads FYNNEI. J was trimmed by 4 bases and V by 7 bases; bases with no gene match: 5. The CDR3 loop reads CASMPGQGGYGYTF. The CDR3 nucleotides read TGTGCCAGCATGCCGGGACAGGGGGGCTATGGCTACACCTTC.

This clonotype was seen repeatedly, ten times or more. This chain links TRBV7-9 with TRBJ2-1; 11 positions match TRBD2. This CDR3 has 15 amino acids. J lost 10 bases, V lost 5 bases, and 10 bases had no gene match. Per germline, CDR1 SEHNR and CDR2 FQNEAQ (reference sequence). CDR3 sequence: CASSALSGGAFEQFF. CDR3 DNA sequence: TGTGCCAGCAGCGCCCTTAGCGGGGGGGCCTTCGAGCAGTTCTTC.

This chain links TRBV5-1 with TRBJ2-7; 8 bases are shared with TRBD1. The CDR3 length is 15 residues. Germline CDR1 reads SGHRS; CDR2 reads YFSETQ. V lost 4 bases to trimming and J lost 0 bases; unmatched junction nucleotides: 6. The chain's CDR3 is CASSPTGASSYEQYF. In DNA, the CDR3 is TGCGCCAGCAGCCCGACAGGGGCCAGCTCCTACGAGCAGTACTTC. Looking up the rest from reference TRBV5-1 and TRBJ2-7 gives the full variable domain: KAGVTQTPRYLIKTRGQQVTLSCSPISGHRSVSWYQQTPGQGLQFLFEYFSETQRNKGNFPGRFSGRQFSNSRSEMNVSTLELGDSALYLCASSPTGASSYEQYFGPGTRLTVT.

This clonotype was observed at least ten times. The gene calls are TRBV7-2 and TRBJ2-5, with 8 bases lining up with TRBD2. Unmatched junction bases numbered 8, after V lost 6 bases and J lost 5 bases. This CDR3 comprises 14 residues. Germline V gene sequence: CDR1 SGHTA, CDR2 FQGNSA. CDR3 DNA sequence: TGTGCCAGCAGACCGCGGGGGGCTTACGAGACCCAGTACTTC. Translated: CASRPRGAYETQYF.

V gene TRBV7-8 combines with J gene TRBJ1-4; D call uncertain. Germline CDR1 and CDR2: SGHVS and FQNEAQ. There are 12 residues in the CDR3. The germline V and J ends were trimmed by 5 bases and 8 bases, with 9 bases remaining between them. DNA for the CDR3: TGTGCCAGCAGCCCCGTTCGGGAAAAACTGTTTTTT. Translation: CASSPVREKLFF. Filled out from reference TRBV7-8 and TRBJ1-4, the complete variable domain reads GAGVSQSPRYKVAKRGQDVALRCDPISGHVSLFWYQQALGQGPEFLTYFQNEAQLDKSGLPSDRFFAERPEGSVSTLKIQRTQQEDSAVYLCASSPVREKLFFGSGTQLSVL.

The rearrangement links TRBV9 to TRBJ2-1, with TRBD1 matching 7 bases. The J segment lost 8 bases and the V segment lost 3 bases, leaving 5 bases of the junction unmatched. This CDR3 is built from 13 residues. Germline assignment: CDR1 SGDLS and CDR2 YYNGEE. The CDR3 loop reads CASSAHRGHEQFF. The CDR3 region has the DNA TGTGCCAGCAGCGCCCACAGGGGCCATGAGCAGTTCTTC.

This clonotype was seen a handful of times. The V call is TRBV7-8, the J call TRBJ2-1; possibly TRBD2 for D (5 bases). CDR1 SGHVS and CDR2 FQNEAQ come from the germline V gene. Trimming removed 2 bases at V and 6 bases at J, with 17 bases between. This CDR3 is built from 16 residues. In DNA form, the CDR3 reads TGTGCCAGCAGCTTACGGAGGATCGCCGAAGTCAATGAGCAGTTCTTC. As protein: CASSLRRIAEVNEQFF.

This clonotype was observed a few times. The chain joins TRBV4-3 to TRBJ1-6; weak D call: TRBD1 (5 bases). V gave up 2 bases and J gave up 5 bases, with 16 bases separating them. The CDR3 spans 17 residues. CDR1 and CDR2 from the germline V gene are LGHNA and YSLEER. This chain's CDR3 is CASSQNFVGADNSPLHF. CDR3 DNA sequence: TGCGCCAGCAGCCAAAACTTTGTAGGGGCTGATAATTCACCCCTCCACTTT.

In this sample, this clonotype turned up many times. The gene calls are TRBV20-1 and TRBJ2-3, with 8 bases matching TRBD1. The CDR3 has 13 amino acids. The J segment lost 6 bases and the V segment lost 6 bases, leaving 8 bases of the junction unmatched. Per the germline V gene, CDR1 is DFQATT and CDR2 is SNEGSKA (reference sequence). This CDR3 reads CSAQTGEADTQYF. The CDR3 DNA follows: TGCAGTGCCCAGACAGGGGAAGCGGATACGCAGTATTTT.

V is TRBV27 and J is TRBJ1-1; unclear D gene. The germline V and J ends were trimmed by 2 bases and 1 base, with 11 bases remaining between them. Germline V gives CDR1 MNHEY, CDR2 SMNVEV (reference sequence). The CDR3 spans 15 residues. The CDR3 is CASSLHPGSNTEAFF. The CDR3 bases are TGTGCCAGCAGTTTACATCCGGGATCGAACACTGAAGCTTTCTTT.

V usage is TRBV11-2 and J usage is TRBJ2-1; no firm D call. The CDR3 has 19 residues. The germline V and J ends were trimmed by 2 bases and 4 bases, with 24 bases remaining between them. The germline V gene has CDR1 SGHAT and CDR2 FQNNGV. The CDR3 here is CASSLPSEPRSQLYNEQFF. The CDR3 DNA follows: TGTGCCAGCAGCTTACCTTCAGAACCCAGGTCACAGTTATACAATGAGCAGTTCTTC.

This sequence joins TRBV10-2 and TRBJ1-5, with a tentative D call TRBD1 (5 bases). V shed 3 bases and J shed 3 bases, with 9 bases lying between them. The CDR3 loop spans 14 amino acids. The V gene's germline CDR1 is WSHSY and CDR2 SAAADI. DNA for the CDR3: TGCGCCAGCAGTGACAGGGTGCCCAATCAGCCCCAGCATTTT. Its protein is CASSDRVPNQPQHF.

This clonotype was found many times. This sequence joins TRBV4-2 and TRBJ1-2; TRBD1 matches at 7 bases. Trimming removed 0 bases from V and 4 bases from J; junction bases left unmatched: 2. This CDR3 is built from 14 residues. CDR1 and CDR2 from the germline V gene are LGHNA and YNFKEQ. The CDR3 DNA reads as TGTGCCAGCAGCCAAGACGGGACAGCCTATGGCTACACCTTC. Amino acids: CASSQDGTAYGYTF.

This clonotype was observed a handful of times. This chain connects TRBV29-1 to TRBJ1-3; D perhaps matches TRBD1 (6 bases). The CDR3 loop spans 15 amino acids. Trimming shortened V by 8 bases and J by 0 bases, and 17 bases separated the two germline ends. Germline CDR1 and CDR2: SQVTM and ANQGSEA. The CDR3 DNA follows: TGCAGCTTCAACAGGGATGACAGCTCTGGAAACACCATATATTTT. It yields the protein CSFNRDDSSGNTIYF.

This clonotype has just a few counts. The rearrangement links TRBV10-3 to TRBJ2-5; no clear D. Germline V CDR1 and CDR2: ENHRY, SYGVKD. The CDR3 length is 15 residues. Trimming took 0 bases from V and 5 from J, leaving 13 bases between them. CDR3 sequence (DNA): TGTGCCATCAGTGAGTCCGGCAAGATGGTGGAGACCCAGTACTTC. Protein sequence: CAISESGKMVETQYF.

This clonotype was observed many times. The CDR3 nucleotides are TGTGCCAGCAGTTTATCCGGGACAGGGGGCATTGGCTACACCTTC. Residues: CASSLSGTGGIGYTF. The rearrangement uses TRBV28 and TRBJ1-2; TRBD1 matches at 12 bases. Germline CDR1 reads MDHEN; CDR2 reads SYDVKM. The CDR3 is 15 amino acids. V shed 1 base and J 7 bases; nucleotides not matched to a gene: 4.

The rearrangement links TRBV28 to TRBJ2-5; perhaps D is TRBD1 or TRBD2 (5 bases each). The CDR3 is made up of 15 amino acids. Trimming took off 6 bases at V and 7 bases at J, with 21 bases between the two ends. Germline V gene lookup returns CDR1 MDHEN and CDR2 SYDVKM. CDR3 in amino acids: CASRTDGRPGGTQYF. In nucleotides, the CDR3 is TGTGCCAGCAGGACTGACGGACGGCCTGGGGGGACCCAGTACTTC. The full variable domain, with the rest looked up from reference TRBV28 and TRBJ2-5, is DVKVTQSSRYLVKRTGEKVFLECVQDMDHENMFWYRQDPGLGLRLIYFSYDVKMKEKGDIPEGYSVSREKKERFSLILESASTNQTSMYLCASRTDGRPGGTQYFGPGTRLLVL.

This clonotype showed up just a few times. CDR3 in amino acids: CASSLWDSGANVLTF. CDR3 nucleotide sequence: TGTGCCAGCAGCTTATGGGACTCTGGGGCCAACGTCCTGACTTTC. V gene TRBV7-2 combines with J gene TRBJ2-6; D unclear. CDR1 and CDR2 (germline): SGHTA, FQGNSA. There are 15 residues in the CDR3. Trimming took 2 bases from V and 0 from J, leaving 5 bases between them.

Here the CDR3 DNA reads TGTGCCAGCACCCCCTCGGGACAGGTGAACACTGAAGCTTTCTTT. It specifies CASTPSGQVNTEAFF. This chain connects TRBV12-3 or TRBV12-4 to TRBJ1-1; 8 bases agree with TRBD1. CDR3 length: 15 residues. The ends lost 7 bases at V and 0 bases at J; junction bases unmatched: 7.